These 22 T cell receptor beta chains were sequenced from one sample in a study of vaccination and CD4 T cells after COVID-19. Their recognized antigens are unknown. Treatment: roughly 11-day PBMC culture with coronavirus spike peptide pools or control peptides (ViraFEST assay). CD4+ T cells that had been cultured provided DNA sequenced with the Oncomine TCR Beta short-read assay. TCRdb ran MiXCR on the PCR reads and lists one entry per CDR3 protein. The sample lists 20,000 to 25,000 distinct CDR3 sequences; 60% were seen once. The sample in question was CD4+ T cells from blood, cultured in vitro, obtained after SARS-CoV-2 vaccination. All receptors derive from a human donor who received a COVID-19 vaccine.

Here the CDR3 DNA reads TGTGCCAGCAGTTTATTCAGGACTAGCGGTTACAATGAGCAGTTCTTC. Amino acids: CASSLFRTSGYNEQFF. The chain has TRBV12-3 or TRBV12-4 and TRBJ2-1, with TRBD2 matching over 10 bases. The CDR3 has 16 amino acids. The junction had 5 bases not matched to a gene; V was cut back by 2 bases and J by 4 bases.

V usage is TRBV19 and J usage is TRBJ1-2; maybe TRBD1 (6 bases). The CDR3 consists of 16 residues. Trimming pared 7 bases from V and 0 bases from J, leaving 18 bases between. The V gene's germline CDR1 is LNHDA and CDR2 SQIVND (reference sequence). In DNA form, the CDR3 reads TGTGCCAGTAAGAGACAGGTTCAAAGTTCTAACTATGGCTACACCTTC. Translating gives CASKRQVQSSNYGYTF.

The J gene is TRBJ1-1, the V gene TRBV12-3 or TRBV12-4; D remains ambiguous. The CDR3 has 16 amino acids. V shed 3 bases and J shed 1 base, with 15 bases lying between them. CDR3 in DNA: TGTGCCAGCAGTTTTGGGTACACGGCGAAGAACACTGAAGCTTTCTTT. Protein: CASSFGYTAKNTEAFF.

This sequence joins TRBV19 and TRBJ1-3; D not resolved. Deletions cut 9 bases from V and 0 bases from J, with 9 bases between. CDR1 and CDR2 (germline): LNHDA, SQIVND (reference sequence). The CDR3 extends over 13 amino acids. The CDR3 loop reads CARYSVSGNTIYF. DNA for the CDR3: TGTGCCAGATACAGCGTCTCTGGAAACACCATATATTTT.

This chain joins TRBV7-2 and TRBJ1-1; no firm D call. There are 14 residues in the CDR3. The germline gives CDR1 SGHTA, CDR2 FQGNSA. V was trimmed by 0 bases and J by 3 bases, leaving 8 bases between them. The CDR3 is CASSLASRDTEAFF. The DNA for the CDR3 is TGTGCCAGCAGCTTAGCTAGTAGGGACACTGAAGCTTTCTTT.

This chain connects TRBV6-1 to TRBJ1-1; weak D call: TRBD1 (6 bases). V dropped 5 bases and J dropped 4 bases, with 14 bases sitting between them. Germline V gene lookup returns CDR1 MNHNS and CDR2 SASEGT. The CDR3 length is 14 residues. CDR3 sequence reads: CASSNDRMGTEAFF. CDR3 DNA sequence: TGTGCCAGCAGTAACGACAGGATGGGCACTGAAGCTTTCTTT.

This chain joins TRBV7-8 and TRBJ1-5; 7 positions match TRBD1. Trimming at V came to 4 bases and at J to 0 bases, leaving 15 bases not matched to a gene. Germline assignment: CDR1 SGHVS and CDR2 FQNEAQ. This CDR3 contains 19 residues. CDR3 protein: CASSSKGAAGLYSNQPQHF. CDR3 DNA sequence: TGTGCCAGCAGCTCGAAGGGGGCGGCAGGGCTGTATAGCAATCAGCCCCAGCATTTT.

The rearrangement uses TRBV5-4 and TRBJ2-1, with 8 bases identical to TRBD2. Unmatched junction bases numbered 8, after V lost 4 bases and J lost 2 bases. CDR3 length: 16 amino acids. In germline, CDR1 is SGHNT, CDR2 YYREEE (reference sequence). The chain's CDR3 is CASSGKLAGTYNEQFF. The DNA of the CDR3 is TGTGCCAGCAGCGGGAAGCTAGCGGGTACCTACAATGAGCAGTTCTTC.

The chain uses TRBV21-1 and TRBJ1-5; the table's D call, TRBD1, was not checked against the DNA. TRBV21-1 is described as a pseudogene. This CDR3 spans 19 amino acids. CDR3 sequence: CASSKEEEDRFYSNQPQHF. The CDR3 DNA sequence: TGTGCCAGCAGCAAAGAAGAGGAGGACAGATTTTATAGCAATCAGCCCCAGCATTTT.

This clonotype was seen only a few times. The chain combines TRBV20-1 with TRBJ1-2; possible D gene TRBD1, 6 bases. The germline V and J ends were trimmed by 0 bases and 3 bases, with 11 bases remaining between them. Germline CDR1 reads DFQATT; CDR2 reads SNEGSKA (reference sequence). The CDR3 is 14 residues long. The CDR3 DNA is TGCAGTGCTAGAGACCAGGGGCGACACTATGGCTACACCTTC. This gives the protein CSARDQGRHYGYTF.

This clonotype turned up a few times. The V gene is TRBV6-1, the J gene TRBJ1-6; D is perhaps TRBD1 (6 bases). Germline V CDR1 and CDR2: MNHNS, SASEGT. V was trimmed by 5 bases and J by 6 bases, leaving 17 bases between them. The CDR3 runs to 16 residues. CDR3 residues: CASSPRVGGGNSPLHF. The DNA for the CDR3 is TGTGCCAGCAGTCCTCGGGTAGGGGGTGGTAATTCACCCCTCCACTTT.

CDR3 bases: TGTGCCAGTAGGGAGACGAGAACAGATACGCAGTATTTT. Its translation: CASRETRTDTQYF. The chain recombines TRBV19 with TRBJ2-3, with unresolved D. This CDR3 comprises 13 residues. Germline values: CDR1 LNHDA, CDR2 SQIVND (reference sequence). Trimming removed 6 bases from V and 3 bases from J, with 10 bases in between.

This clonotype was counted only a few times. The genes are TRBV19 and TRBJ1-5, with D perhaps matching TRBD1 (5 bases). The germline CDR1 and CDR2 sequences are LNHDA and SQIVND (reference sequence). Trimming left V 6 bases short and J 2 bases short, with 11 bases between. The CDR3 is 14 residues long. Here the CDR3 reads CASRQGSGNQPQHF. For the CDR3, the DNA is TGTGCCAGTAGGCAGGGTTCGGGCAATCAGCCCCAGCATTTT. The full variable domain, completed using reference TRBV19 and TRBJ1-5, is DGGITQSPKYLFRKEGQNVTLSCEQNLNHDAMYWYRQDPGQGLRLIYYSQIVNDFQKGDIAEGYSVSREKKESFPLTVTSAQKNPTAFYLCASRQGSGNQPQHFGDGTRLSIL.

The rearrangement joins TRBV20-1 to TRBJ2-1, with 10 bases identical to TRBD1. Germline assignment: CDR1 DFQATT and CDR2 SNEGSKA (reference sequence). The junction had 12 bases not matched to a gene; V was cut back by 5 bases and J by 8 bases. The CDR3 sequence is 15 residues long. CDR3 sequence: CSAVTGTGVFYEQFF. CDR3 in DNA: TGCAGTGCTGTGACCGGGACAGGGGTGTTCTATGAGCAGTTCTTC.

The chain couples TRBV7-2 to TRBJ2-3; D could derive from TRBD1 or TRBD2 (7 bases each). CDR3 length: 15 residues. Germline-derived CDR1 and CDR2 are SGHTA and FQGNSA. The germline V and J ends were trimmed by 5 bases and 4 bases, with 16 bases remaining between them. The CDR3 protein is CASSPGGAGSDTQYF. The CDR3 bases are TGTGCCAGCAGCCCAGGGGGGGCCGGTTCAGATACGCAGTATTTT.

The chain recombines TRBV10-1 with TRBJ2-5, with a weak D call TRBD2 (6 bases). The V end lost 1 base, the J end lost 3 bases, and 12 bases lay between the germline ends. The CDR3 has 15 amino acids. The germline CDR1 and CDR2 sequences are WNHNN and SYGVQD (reference sequence). The CDR3 coding sequence is TGCGCCAGCAGTGAGTTAGCCGGGGGAAAAGAGACCCAGTACTTC. This sequence encodes CASSELAGGKETQYF.

V gene TRBV20-1 combines with J gene TRBJ2-3, with 9 bases fitting TRBD1. J lost 1 base, V lost 0 bases, and 2 bases had no gene match. The CDR3 sequence is 15 residues long. The V gene's germline CDR1 is DFQATT and CDR2 SNEGSKA (reference sequence). The CDR3 region is CSARDWDRGTDTQYF. The CDR3 nucleotides read TGCAGTGCTAGAGACTGGGACAGGGGCACAGATACGCAGTATTTT.

V is TRBV7-2 and J is TRBJ2-3; 8 bases agree with TRBD1. CDR1 and CDR2 (germline): SGHTA, FQGNSA. Losses at the gene ends were 5 bases for V and 2 bases for J; bases not matched to a gene: 6. CDR3 length: 15 amino acids. CDR3 nucleotide sequence: TGTGCCAGCAGCCCTCGACAGGGGCCCACAGATACGCAGTATTTT. Translated, it gives CASSPRQGPTDTQYF. The full variable domain, with the rest looked up from reference TRBV7-2 and TRBJ2-3, is GAGVSQSPSNKVTEKGKDVELRCDPISGHTALYWYRQSLGQGLEFLIYFQGNSAPDKSGLPSDRFSAERTGGSVSTLTIQRTQQEDSAVYLCASSPRQGPTDTQYFGPGTRLTVL.

The chain links TRBV7-3 to TRBJ2-5, with 8 bases lining up with TRBD2. Germline CDR1 reads SGHTA; CDR2 reads FQGTGA. Losses at the gene ends were 5 bases for V and 4 bases for J; bases not matched to a gene: 3. CDR3 length: 13 amino acids. This chain's CDR3 is CASSPGGRETQYF. Here the CDR3 DNA reads TGTGCCAGCAGCCCGGGGGGGCGAGAGACCCAGTACTTC. Combining the CDR3 with reference TRBV7-3 and TRBJ2-5 gives the whole variable domain GAGVSQTPSNKVTEKGKYVELRCDPISGHTALYWYRQSLGQGPEFLIYFQGTGAADDSGLPNDRFFAVRPEGSVSTLKIQRTERGDSAVYLCASSPGGRETQYFGPGTRLLVL.

In its sample, this clonotype was seen once. The J gene is TRBJ1-5, the V gene TRBV6-1, with a weak D call TRBD1 (5 bases). This CDR3 is built from 16 residues. Trimming stripped 0 bases from V and 5 bases from J, with 14 bases between. Germline assignment: CDR1 MNHNS and CDR2 SASEGT. CDR3 DNA sequence: TGTGCCAGCAGTGAAGCGGGGCCCGGCCCACATCAGCCCCAGCATTTT. This sequence encodes CASSEAGPGPHQPQHF.

The V call is TRBV5-1, the J call TRBJ2-5; D is unresolved. There are 15 residues in the CDR3. V was pared by 0 bases and J by 1 base, with 10 bases between. Germline CDR1 SGHRS, CDR2 YFSETQ. DNA of the CDR3: TGCGCCAGCAGCTTGGCCGTCGGTAGCCAAGAGACCCAGTACTTC. Its protein product is CASSLAVGSQETQYF.

The V call is TRBV6-1, the J call TRBJ1-5; no clear D gene. The V end was cut by 7 bases, the J end by 4 bases, with 14 bases between. Germline V gene lookup returns CDR1 MNHNS and CDR2 SASEGT. CDR3 size: 14 residues. CDR3 coding DNA: TGTGCCAGCACCGGACCCAAGAGGAATCAGCCCCAGCATTTT. It translates to CASTGPKRNQPQHF.